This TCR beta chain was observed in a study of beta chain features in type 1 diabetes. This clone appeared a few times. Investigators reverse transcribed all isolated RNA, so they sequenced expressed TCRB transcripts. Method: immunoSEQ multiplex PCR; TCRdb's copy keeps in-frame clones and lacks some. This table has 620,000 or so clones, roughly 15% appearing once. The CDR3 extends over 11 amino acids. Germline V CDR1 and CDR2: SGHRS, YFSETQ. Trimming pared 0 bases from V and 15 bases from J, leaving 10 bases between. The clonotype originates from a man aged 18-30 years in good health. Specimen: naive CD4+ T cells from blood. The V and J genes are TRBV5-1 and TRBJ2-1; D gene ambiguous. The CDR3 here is CASSLEYSTFF. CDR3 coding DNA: TGCGCCAGCAGCTTGGAGTACAGCACGTTCTTC. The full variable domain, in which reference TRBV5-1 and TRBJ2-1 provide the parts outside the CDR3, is KAGVTQTPRYLIKTRGQQVTLSCSPISGHRSVSWYQQTPGQGLQFLFEYFSETQRNKGNFPGRFSGRQFSNSRSEMNVSTLELGDSALYLCASSLEYSTFFGPGTRLTVL.